This is a list of T cell receptor beta chains from one sample in a study of blood T cell repertoires in COVID-19. Generated by immunoSEQ multiplex PCR, the TCRdb table keeps only in-frame clones and is missing some. Here the sample spans 100,000 to 150,000 clones, around nine tenths being singletons. The sequenced material came from peripheral blood. These receptors were obtained from a man between 45 and 60 years old with COVID-19, enrolled during active disease. Both conserved end residues are part of each CDR3. The D gene is left open where the match is weak. Size is stated for part of the rows, as once, few or many counts, or as a class when the clone is expanded.

CDR3nt: TGTGCCACCAGCAGAGAGCGGGCGGGAGATAGGGAGCAGTACTTC
CDR3aa: CATSRERAGDREQYF
abundance: -
len: 15
v_gene: TRBV15
j_gene: TRBJ2-7
d_gene: TRBD2

CDR3nt: TGTGCCAGCAGTGTTTGGGGACTAGCGGATACCCTGAGCTCCTACGAGCAGTACTTC
CDR3aa: CASSVWGLADTLSSYEQYF
abundance: -
len: 19
v_gene: TRBV6-1
j_gene: TRBJ2-7
d_gene: TRBD2

CDR3nt: TGCGCCAGCAGCTTTCGACAGGGGACTCAGAATGAGCAGTTCTTC
CDR3aa: CASSFRQGTQNEQFF
abundance: once
len: 15
v_gene: TRBV4-1
j_gene: TRBJ2-1
d_gene: TRBD1

CDR3nt: TGCGCCAGCAGCCTGGGGTTGGGGGCCACTAATGAAAAACTGTTTTTT
CDR3aa: CASSLGLGATNEKLFF
abundance: -
len: 16
v_gene: TRBV5-1
j_gene: TRBJ1-4
d_gene: -

CDR3nt: TGTGCCAGCAGCGGGGGTCCTCAGCCCCAGCATTTT
CDR3aa: CASSGGPQPQHF
abundance: -
len: 12
v_gene: TRBV6-6
j_gene: TRBJ1-5
d_gene: -

CDR3nt: TGTGCCAGCAGTTTTCGGGGAGTGGTAGCAGAAGAGTTCTTC
CDR3aa: CASSFRGVVAEEFF
abundance: -
len: 14
v_gene: TRBV27
j_gene: TRBJ2-1
d_gene: -

CDR3nt: TGTGCCAGCTCCCTAACCGTCTACGAGCAGTACTTC
CDR3aa: CASSLTVYEQYF
abundance: -
len: 12
v_gene: TRBV18
j_gene: TRBJ2-7
d_gene: -

CDR3nt: TGTGCCACCAGCAATAGCAGGGGTGGCACAGATACGCAGTATTTT
CDR3aa: CATSNSRGGTDTQYF
abundance: -
len: 15
v_gene: TRBV15
j_gene: TRBJ2-3
d_gene: -

CDR3nt: TGTGCCAGCTCACCAGGACTAGCGGGGCGGGGAGATACGCAGTATTTT
CDR3aa: CASSPGLAGRGDTQYF
abundance: -
len: 16
v_gene: TRBV18
j_gene: TRBJ2-3
d_gene: TRBD2

CDR3nt: TGTGCCAGCAGTGACACGATACGGACAGGTCAAGAGTACTTC
CDR3aa: CASSDTIRTGQEYF
abundance: -
len: 14
v_gene: TRBV6-1
j_gene: TRBJ2-7
d_gene: TRBD1

CDR3nt: TGTGCCAGCAGCGTAGAGGCAGGGGGCTTTCAGTCACCCCTCCACTTT
CDR3aa: CASSVEAGGFQSPLHF
abundance: -
len: 16
v_gene: TRBV9
j_gene: TRBJ1-6
d_gene: TRBD1

CDR3nt: TGTGCCAGTAGTACACCATATAATACATTGGACGAGCAGTACTTC
CDR3aa: CASSTPYNTLDEQYF
abundance: -
len: 15
v_gene: TRBV19
j_gene: TRBJ2-7
d_gene: -

CDR3nt: TGCGCCAGCAGCTTGGCGGATGAGCAGTTCTTC
CDR3aa: CASSLADEQFF
abundance: -
len: 11
v_gene: TRBV5-1
j_gene: TRBJ2-1
d_gene: -

CDR3nt: TGTGCCAGCAGCTTTTCGGCGGGACTAGCCTATGAGCAGTTCTTC
CDR3aa: CASSFSAGLAYEQFF
abundance: -
len: 15
v_gene: TRBV5-4
j_gene: TRBJ2-1
d_gene: TRBD2

CDR3nt: TGCGCCAGCAGCTTGGGAGCCAGCGGGACGTACAATGAGCAGTTCTTC
CDR3aa: CASSLGASGTYNEQFF
abundance: -
len: 16
v_gene: TRBV5-1
j_gene: TRBJ2-1
d_gene: TRBD2

CDR3nt: TGCGCCAGCAGCCAAGGAACAGGGTACGGGCAGTTCTTC
CDR3aa: CASSQGTGYGQFF
abundance: -
len: 13
v_gene: TRBV4-3
j_gene: TRBJ2-1
d_gene: -

CDR3nt: TGTGCCAGCAGCCCGGCGGGGACTGGGCAGTACTTC
CDR3aa: CASSPAGTGQYF
abundance: -
len: 12
v_gene: TRBV7-2
j_gene: TRBJ2-7
d_gene: -

CDR3nt: TGTGCCAGCATGAGGGCACTCGGTCAGCCCCAGCATTTT
CDR3aa: CASMRALGQPQHF
abundance: -
len: 13
v_gene: TRBV6-5
j_gene: TRBJ1-5
d_gene: -

CDR3nt: TGTGCCAGTAGTATGTCCGGTGGAAACATTCAGTACTTC
CDR3aa: CASSMSGGNIQYF
abundance: -
len: 13
v_gene: TRBV19
j_gene: TRBJ2-4
d_gene: -

CDR3nt: TGTGCCAGCAGCCTGACTAGCGGGAGGGCCGAGACCCAGTACTTC
CDR3aa: CASSLTSGRAETQYF
abundance: -
len: 15
v_gene: TRBV5-4
j_gene: TRBJ2-5
d_gene: TRBD2

CDR3nt: TGTGCCTGGAGTTTTTTCCCGGGACACGATGGCTACACCTTC
CDR3aa: CAWSFFPGHDGYTF
abundance: -
len: 14
v_gene: TRBV30
j_gene: TRBJ1-2
d_gene: -

CDR3nt: TGTGCCAGCAGTAAAACTAGGACTAGCGGGAGGGGCACCGGGGAGCTGTTTTTT
CDR3aa: CASSKTRTSGRGTGELFF
abundance: -
len: 18
v_gene: TRBV2
j_gene: TRBJ2-2
d_gene: TRBD2

CDR3nt: TGTGCCAGCAGCTTGGGGACTAGTGCCGGGGAGCTGTTTTTT
CDR3aa: CASSLGTSAGELFF
abundance: -
len: 14
v_gene: TRBV5-5
j_gene: TRBJ2-2
d_gene: TRBD2

CDR3nt: TGCGCCAGCAGCTTGGCGCCAGCGTCTGGAAACACCATATATTTT
CDR3aa: CASSLAPASGNTIYF
abundance: once
len: 15
v_gene: TRBV5-1
j_gene: TRBJ1-3
d_gene: -

CDR3nt: TGTGCCAGCAGCTTTGCTCAATATGGGGACAGAACCTACGAGCAGTACTTC
CDR3aa: CASSFAQYGDRTYEQYF
abundance: -
len: 17
v_gene: TRBV7-9
j_gene: TRBJ2-7
d_gene: TRBD1

CDR3nt: TGCGCCAGCAGCCAACGTCTAGCGGGAGGACTTAATGAGCAGTTCTTC
CDR3aa: CASSQRLAGGLNEQFF
abundance: -
len: 16
v_gene: TRBV4-1
j_gene: TRBJ2-1
d_gene: TRBD2

CDR3nt: TGTGCCAGCAGTTTATTTTACAGGGACGGCGGTGAAGCTTTCTTT
CDR3aa: CASSLFYRDGGEAFF
abundance: once
len: 15
v_gene: TRBV28
j_gene: TRBJ1-1
d_gene: -

CDR3nt: TGTGCCACCCCCCGGACAGGGAAAGGCTACACCTTC
CDR3aa: CATPRTGKGYTF
abundance: few
len: 12
v_gene: TRBV9
j_gene: TRBJ1-2
d_gene: TRBD1

CDR3nt: TGTGCCAGCAGCTTAAGACAGGGGGGGACAGATACGCAGTATTTT
CDR3aa: CASSLRQGGTDTQYF
abundance: once
len: 15
v_gene: TRBV7-2
j_gene: TRBJ2-3
d_gene: TRBD1

CDR3nt: TGTGCCAGTAGTCCCGGACAGTTTCAGCCCCAGCATTTT
CDR3aa: CASSPGQFQPQHF
abundance: -
len: 13
v_gene: TRBV19
j_gene: TRBJ1-5
d_gene: -

CDR3nt: TGTGCCAGCTCACCCAGGACAGGGAGGAACACTGAAGCTTTCTTT
CDR3aa: CASSPRTGRNTEAFF
abundance: -
len: 15
v_gene: TRBV18
j_gene: TRBJ1-1
d_gene: TRBD1

CDR3nt: TGTGCCTGGAGTGTAGCCGTTTACGAGCAGTACTTC
CDR3aa: CAWSVAVYEQYF
abundance: once
len: 12
v_gene: TRBV30
j_gene: TRBJ2-7
d_gene: -

CDR3nt: TGTGCCAGCAGCAGCGGGGGGGCTGAAAAACTGTTTTTT
CDR3aa: CASSSGGAEKLFF
abundance: -
len: 13
v_gene: TRBV28
j_gene: TRBJ1-4
d_gene: -

CDR3nt: TGTGCCAGCAGCTGGACAGGGGGCACTGAAGCTTTCTTT
CDR3aa: CASSWTGGTEAFF
abundance: once
len: 13
v_gene: TRBV12-3/TRBV12-4
j_gene: TRBJ1-1
d_gene: TRBD1

CDR3nt: TGTGCCTGGAGGGACAGGGAACCCCATGACTATGGCTACACCTTC
CDR3aa: CAWRDREPHDYGYTF
abundance: once
len: 15
v_gene: TRBV30
j_gene: TRBJ1-2
d_gene: TRBD1

CDR3nt: TGTGCCAGCTCACCATGGGACAGGGGGACTGAAGCTTTCTTT
CDR3aa: CASSPWDRGTEAFF
abundance: -
len: 14
v_gene: TRBV18
j_gene: TRBJ1-1
d_gene: TRBD1

CDR3nt: TGCGCCAGCATGGCCGGGACAGGGGGTGCAGATACGCAGTATTTT
CDR3aa: CASMAGTGGADTQYF
abundance: -
len: 15
v_gene: TRBV5-1
j_gene: TRBJ2-3
d_gene: TRBD1

CDR3nt: TGTGCCAGCAGTTTCCGCGACCTAGCGGTAGAATCAGATACGCAGTATTTT
CDR3aa: CASSFRDLAVESDTQYF
abundance: -
len: 17
v_gene: TRBV27
j_gene: TRBJ2-3
d_gene: TRBD2

CDR3nt: TGTGCCAGCAGCTTAATGAGGGCTGGCTCTGGAAACACCATATATTTT
CDR3aa: CASSLMRAGSGNTIYF
abundance: -
len: 16
v_gene: TRBV7-9
j_gene: TRBJ1-3
d_gene: -

CDR3nt: TGTGCCATCAGGGACAGGAGCGGGCCCTTAAGCACAGATACGCAGTATTTT
CDR3aa: CAIRDRSGPLSTDTQYF
abundance: -
len: 17
v_gene: TRBV10-3
j_gene: TRBJ2-3
d_gene: -

CDR3nt: TGTGCCAGCAGTCCGAATAGCGGGACGGTAAAATTGGCCGGGGAGCTGTTTTTT
CDR3aa: CASSPNSGTVKLAGELFF
abundance: -
len: 18
v_gene: TRBV6-2/TRBV6-3
j_gene: TRBJ2-2
d_gene: TRBD2

CDR3nt: TGTGCCAGCAGCTCTGGGACAGGGGGGGTCTGGCAGCCCCAGCATTTT
CDR3aa: CASSSGTGGVWQPQHF
abundance: -
len: 16
v_gene: TRBV5-6
j_gene: TRBJ1-5
d_gene: TRBD1

CDR3nt: TGTGCCAGCAGTTTCCAACCCGGGACAGCCTCCTACGAGCAGTACTTC
CDR3aa: CASSFQPGTASYEQYF
abundance: -
len: 16
v_gene: TRBV6-2/TRBV6-3
j_gene: TRBJ2-7
d_gene: TRBD1

CDR3nt: TGTGCCAGCAGCTTCAGGGGGTCCTATGGCTACACCTTC
CDR3aa: CASSFRGSYGYTF
abundance: -
len: 13
v_gene: TRBV11-2
j_gene: TRBJ1-2
d_gene: TRBD1

CDR3nt: TGTGCCAGCAGCTTCCCCGGGACAGGAGAAATCTATGGCTACACCTTC
CDR3aa: CASSFPGTGEIYGYTF
abundance: -
len: 16
v_gene: TRBV9
j_gene: TRBJ1-2
d_gene: TRBD1

CDR3nt: TGCAGCGTTGTGAGTGGGAACACCGGGGAGCTGTTTTTT
CDR3aa: CSVVSGNTGELFF
abundance: few
len: 13
v_gene: TRBV29-1
j_gene: TRBJ2-2
d_gene: -

CDR3nt: TGTGCCAGTACCACACTAGCGGGGGACACAGATACGCAGTATTTT
CDR3aa: CASTTLAGDTDTQYF
abundance: once
len: 15
v_gene: TRBV19
j_gene: TRBJ2-3
d_gene: TRBD2

CDR3nt: TGTGCCAGCAGTTACTCCCGTGCAGATACGCAGTATTTT
CDR3aa: CASSYSRADTQYF
abundance: -
len: 13
v_gene: TRBV6-5
j_gene: TRBJ2-3
d_gene: -

CDR3nt: TGTGCCAGCAGCCATAAACGGTGGGTAGCGGGAGGGCCCCGGGAGTTCAGTCAAGGATACGAGCAGTACTTC
CDR3aa: CASSHKRWVAGGPREFSQGYEQYF
abundance: once
len: 24
v_gene: TRBV3-1/TRBV3-2
j_gene: TRBJ2-7
d_gene: TRBD2

CDR3nt: TGTGCCAGCAGCTGGGACAGGGTTGACACTGAAGCTTTCTTT
CDR3aa: CASSWDRVDTEAFF
abundance: once
len: 14
v_gene: TRBV27
j_gene: TRBJ1-1
d_gene: TRBD1

CDR3nt: TGTGCCAGCAGTACCGAGGGAACGTCGGGAACTAATGAAAAACTGTTTTTT
CDR3aa: CASSTEGTSGTNEKLFF
abundance: -
len: 17
v_gene: TRBV6-2/TRBV6-3
j_gene: TRBJ1-4
d_gene: -

CDR3nt: TGTGCCAGCAGTGAAGCGCAGACTAACCCTCGGGCTTTCTTT
CDR3aa: CASSEAQTNPRAFF
abundance: -
len: 14
v_gene: TRBV2
j_gene: TRBJ1-1
d_gene: -

CDR3nt: TGTGCCAGCAGTGTAACGGGAGTTCGCAATGAGCAGTTCTTC
CDR3aa: CASSVTGVRNEQFF
abundance: -
len: 14
v_gene: TRBV14
j_gene: TRBJ2-1
d_gene: -

CDR3nt: TGTGCCAGCAGCTTGGCCCAGGCTCGCACAGATACGCAGTATTTT
CDR3aa: CASSLAQARTDTQYF
abundance: -
len: 15
v_gene: TRBV5-4
j_gene: TRBJ2-3
d_gene: -

CDR3nt: TGTGCCAGCAGCTTGGGGGACAGGAATGCAGATACGCAGTATTTT
CDR3aa: CASSLGDRNADTQYF
abundance: -
len: 15
v_gene: TRBV5-4
j_gene: TRBJ2-3
d_gene: TRBD1

CDR3nt: TGTGCCAGCAGTTTACTAGAGACCCAGTACTTC
CDR3aa: CASSLLETQYF
abundance: -
len: 11
v_gene: TRBV12-3/TRBV12-4
j_gene: TRBJ2-5
d_gene: -

CDR3nt: TGTGCCAGCAGCAGTACTAGCGGGGGGGGAGATACGCAGTATTTT
CDR3aa: CASSSTSGGGDTQYF
abundance: -
len: 15
v_gene: TRBV28
j_gene: TRBJ2-3
d_gene: TRBD2

CDR3nt: TGTGCCAGTAGTACTAGCGCGCAAGAGACCCAGTACTTC
CDR3aa: CASSTSAQETQYF
abundance: -
len: 13
v_gene: TRBV19
j_gene: TRBJ2-5
d_gene: -

CDR3nt: TGTGCCAGCAGCGTGACAGGCCTGAGCTCCTACGAGCAGTACTTC
CDR3aa: CASSVTGLSSYEQYF
abundance: -
len: 15
v_gene: TRBV5-4
j_gene: TRBJ2-7
d_gene: -

CDR3nt: TGCGCCAGCAGCCAAGATGGGCAGGGGAATCAGCCCCAGCATTTT
CDR3aa: CASSQDGQGNQPQHF
abundance: -
len: 15
v_gene: TRBV4-1
j_gene: TRBJ1-5
d_gene: -